One and the same sample provided the 7 T cell receptor beta chains below, sequenced in a study of blood T cell repertoires in COVID-19. Measured with immunoSEQ multiplex PCR; TCRdb has only the in-frame clones, and not every one. The table has 250,000 or so clones, roughly 86% seen once. Sequencing used peripheral blood. These receptors came from a middle-aged man with acute or convalescent COVID-19.

This chain connects TRBV6-6 to TRBJ1-1; D might be TRBD1 (5 bases). Germline V lookup: CDR1 MNHNY, CDR2 SVGAGI (reference sequence). CDR3 length: 15 residues. V shed 5 bases and J shed 2 bases, with 15 bases lying between them. The CDR3 is CASSQPNTGNTEAFF. CDR3 nucleotide sequence: TGTGCCAGCAGTCAACCAAACACAGGTAACACTGAAGCTTTCTTT.

V and J are TRBV6-4 and TRBJ1-2; perhaps TRBD1 as D (6 bases). Trimming cost V 9 bases and J 8 bases, with 13 bases left between them. CDR3 length: 11 amino acids. Germline CDR1 reads MRHNA; CDR2 reads SNTAGT. The CDR3 loop reads CARGAGEGYTF. The CDR3 bases are TGTGCCAGGGGGGCCGGGGAGGGCTACACCTTC.

This clone appeared a single time. The chain employs TRBV9 and TRBJ2-3; 7 nucleotides align to TRBD2. Per germline, CDR1 SGDLS and CDR2 YYNGEE. The CDR3 loop spans 16 amino acids. The ends lost 0 bases at V and 0 bases at J; junction bases unmatched: 4. The CDR3 region is CASSVDSGLSTDTQYF. The CDR3 DNA reads as TGTGCCAGCAGCGTAGATAGCGGGCTTAGCACAGATACGCAGTATTTT.

The chain combines TRBV2 with TRBJ2-3; 12 positions agree with TRBD2. The germline V gene has CDR1 SNHLY and CDR2 FYNNEI. This CDR3 has 17 residues. The V segment lost 4 bases and the J segment 1 base; nucleotides outside the gene matches: 6. CDR3 in DNA: TGTGCCAGCAGTGGGACTAGCGGGGAGGAGGGCACAGATACGCAGTATTTT. Residues: CASSGTSGEEGTDTQYF.

This chain joins TRBV18 and TRBJ1-2; TRBD1 matches 8 bases. V was pared by 2 bases and J by 13 bases, with 9 bases of the junction left unmatched. The CDR3 has 13 amino acids. Germline V gene data show CDR1 as KGHSH and CDR2 as LQKENI. CDR3 bases: TGTGCCAGCTCACCAACGGGACAGGAAGCGGCCACCTTC. Translated, it gives CASSPTGQEAATF. The variable domain in full, completed from reference TRBV18 and TRBJ1-2, reads NAGVMQNPRHLVRRRGQEARLRCSPMKGHSHVYWYRQLPEEGLKFMVYLQKENIIDESGMPKERFSAEFPKEGPSILRIQQVVRGDSAAYFCASSPTGQEAATFGSGTRLTVV.

The gene calls are TRBV28 and TRBJ2-6; 7 bases fit TRBD1. CDR1 is MDHEN, CDR2 SYDVKM, per germline. The CDR3 has 21 residues. J gave up 0 bases and V 1 base, and 15 bases lay outside the gene matches. This chain's CDR3 is CASSLYRTGIPTSSGANVLTF. CDR3 DNA sequence: TGTGCCAGCAGTTTATATCGGACAGGTATTCCGACAAGCTCTGGGGCCAACGTCCTGACTTTC. The whole variable domain, filled in from reference TRBV28 and TRBJ2-6, reads DVKVTQSSRYLVKRTGEKVFLECVQDMDHENMFWYRQDPGLGLRLIYFSYDVKMKEKGDIPEGYSVSREKKERFSLILESASTNQTSMYLCASSLYRTGIPTSSGANVLTFGAGSRLTVL.

This clone has a single count. The V gene is TRBV5-6, the J gene TRBJ1-2; D perhaps matches TRBD1 (5 bases). Germline V gene sequence: CDR1 SGHDT, CDR2 YYEEEE. With 6 bases removed from V and 5 bases from J, the gap between germline ends came to 17 bases. The CDR3 consists of 14 residues. Written as DNA, the CDR3 is TGTGCCAGCATCCCCTGGGGAACAGGTTATGGCTACACCTTC. Translating it yields CASIPWGTGYGYTF.